This is a list of T cell receptor beta chains from one sample in a study of blood T cell repertoires in COVID-19. The method was immunoSEQ multiplex PCR; TCRdb's version includes in-frame clones alone and lacks a portion of them. The sample includes roughly 99,000 clones, 80% to 90% of them seen just once. Material: peripheral blood. Every receptor here comes from a man between 40 and 49 years old with active or convalescent COVID-19. Both conserved end residues are trimmed from each CDR3. The order of the fields is clone size, J gene, CDR3 length, V gene, CDR3 protein. Not all rows give a size; the values are once, few, many and, for expanded clones, a class.

- | TRBJ2-3 | 13 | TRBV24-1 | ATSDFVRDTDTQY
- | TRBJ1-2 | 12 | TRBV20-1 | SASSGVVIGGYT
- | TRBJ1-6 | 12 | TRBV6-7 | ARVESSYNSPLH
- | TRBJ2-1 | 13 | TRBV6-2/TRBV6-3 | ASSWEEFSYNEQF
- | TRBJ1-2 | 11 | TRBV2 | ASQNRETDGYT
- | TRBJ2-5 | 13 | TRBV25-1 | ASSKVAGGPETQY
- | TRBJ1-5 | 13 | TRBV9 | ASSVGSRGSEPQH
- | TRBJ1-1 | 11 | TRBV28 | ASSIPGYTEAF
once | TRBJ2-1 | 11 | TRBV7-2 | ASSLASYPQQF
- | TRBJ1-4 | 12 | TRBV29-1 | SAAPGTTNEKLF
- | TRBJ1-2 | 13 | TRBV7-2 | ASSLGRGTVYGYT
- | TRBJ1-4 | 14 | TRBV3-1/TRBV3-2 | ASSPSGILGNEKLF
- | TRBJ1-1 | 11 | TRBV29-1 | SVGRMMNTEAF
once | TRBJ2-5 | 11 | TRBV10-3 | AINRQIQETQY
- | TRBJ1-1 | 13 | TRBV6-1 | ASSESGVDDTEAF
- | TRBJ2-2 | 12 | TRBV7-3 | ASSSTGLTGELF
few | TRBJ1-2 | 12 | TRBV4-1 | ASSSPGQDYGYT
- | TRBJ2-7 | 13 | TRBV4-3 | ASSQGAGSSYEQY
- | TRBJ2-2 | 12 | TRBV24-1 | ATSDRGRAGELF
- | TRBJ1-4 | 13 | TRBV28 | ASRGGEVVNEKLF
- | TRBJ1-5 | 11 | TRBV10-2 | ASSIGVGQPQH
- | TRBJ2-2 | 14 | TRBV7-2 | ASSALQGAHTGELF
- | TRBJ1-2 | 11 | TRBV28 | ASSDGTTNGYT
- | TRBJ1-2 | 13 | TRBV18 | ASSSTEGQGGSYT
- | TRBJ2-7 | 14 | TRBV9 | ASSAPPGTASYEQY
once | TRBJ2-2 | 13 | TRBV6-6 | ASSYSVLERGELF
- | TRBJ2-1 | 14 | TRBV24-1 | ATSDSAGTAINEQF
- | TRBJ2-4 | 13 | TRBV7-2 | ASSSYRGQKNIQY
- | TRBJ2-2 | 14 | TRBV14 | ASSLSAGTYTGELF
few | TRBJ1-2 | 11 | TRBV19 | ASSSGVYYGYT
- | TRBJ1-2 | 13 | TRBV4-3 | ASSPSRGVAYGYT
few | TRBJ1-4 | 11 | TRBV5-1 | ASSLSPNEKLF
- | TRBJ2-1 | 17 | TRBV4-1 | ASSQDGASGSGPYNEQF
- | TRBJ1-2 | 10 | TRBV20-1 | SASLQAPFYT
- | TRBJ1-5 | 13 | TRBV28 | ASSPGLYSNQPQH
- | TRBJ2-1 | 13 | TRBV9 | ASSPGQGSYNEQF
- | TRBJ1-5 | 14 | TRBV18 | ASSPPGQAGNQPQH
- | TRBJ2-2 | 13 | TRBV6-2/TRBV6-3 | ASSYSTGGSGELF
- | TRBJ2-7 | 16 | TRBV15 | ATSRGGGSGGSTYEQY
- | TRBJ2-7 | 13 | TRBV4-3 | ASSPYEGGHYEQY